This TCR beta chain came from a study of cytomegalovirus exposure and HLA in healthy donors. Sequenced by immunoSEQ multiplex PCR; TCRdb stores in-frame clones only, minus some. This table holds 130,000 to 150,000 clones, 87% found once. This clone was observed once. Germline V gives CDR1 GTSNPN, CDR2 SVGIG (reference sequence). Trimming removed 5 bases at V and 0 bases at J, with 8 bases between. The CDR3 runs 13 residues. The rearrangement uses TRBV30 and TRBJ1-5; TRBD1 is a possible D gene (6 bases). The specimen was PBMCs. This TCR came from a man aged 18 to 29 in good health and CMV-seropositive. The CDR3 DNA sequence: TGTGCCTGGGGACAGTATAGCAATCAGCCCCAGCATTTT. It encodes CAWGQYSNQPQHF.